Each of the 28 T cell receptor beta chains below was sequenced from the same sample in a study of T cells after yellow fever vaccination. In TCRdb, the 5' RACE reads were re-called with MiXCR into one record per CDR3 protein. The repertoire has about 310,000 distinct CDR3 sequences, roughly 4% of them found once; the top ten carry roughly a quarter. The specimen comprised PBMCs, sampled on the day of the yellow fever booster vaccination. The receptors shown here come from a man younger than 35 who received the YFV17D yellow fever vaccine.

V gene TRBV28 combines with J gene TRBJ2-1, with D hard to call. CDR3 length equals 13 residues. V lost 8 bases to trimming and J lost 6 bases, with 14 bases between them. Germline loops: CDR1 MDHEN, CDR2 SYDVKM. The CDR3 loop reads CASLTLPRNEQFF. Here the CDR3 DNA reads TGTGCCAGCCTAACTCTCCCCCGCAATGAGCAGTTCTTC. Combining the CDR3 with reference TRBV28 and TRBJ2-1 gives the whole variable domain DVKVTQSSRYLVKRTGEKVFLECVQDMDHENMFWYRQDPGLGLRLIYFSYDVKMKEKGDIPEGYSVSREKKERFSLILESASTNQTSMYLCASLTLPRNEQFFGPGTRLTVL.

The V and J genes are TRBV12-3 or TRBV12-4 and TRBJ1-5; D gene unclear. Deletions cut 5 bases from V and 7 bases from J, with 15 bases between. CDR3 length: 14 residues. The CDR3, as DNA: TGTGCCAGCAGTCTCGGACTGGAACGGCAGCCCCAGCATTTT. This translates into CASSLGLERQPQHF.

This clonotype was detected ten times or more. J is TRBJ2-7 and V is TRBV18, with 7 nucleotides matching TRBD1. Germline loops: CDR1 KGHSH, CDR2 LQKENI. The CDR3 runs 15 residues. With V trimmed by 3 bases and J by 1 base, 6 bases remained unmatched. CDR3 DNA: TGTGCCAGCTCACCTCGACAGGGTGGGTCCTACGAGCAGTACTTC. It is translated as CASSPRQGGSYEQYF.

This clonotype has at least ten counts. The chain uses TRBV11-2 and TRBJ2-7, with D hard to call. Germline values: CDR1 SGHAT, CDR2 FQNNGV. The V and J ends lost 0 bases and 4 bases respectively, with 7 bases between them. CDR3 length equals 13 residues. The CDR3 spells CASSLELAYEQYF. CDR3 nucleotide sequence: TGTGCCAGCAGCTTAGAACTGGCGTACGAGCAGTACTTC.

The table lists this clonotype with many counts. This chain connects TRBV10-2 to TRBJ1-5; D might be TRBD1 (5 bases). V lost 8 bases to trimming and J lost 4 bases, with 18 bases between them. CDR1 is WSHSY and CDR2 is SAAADI in the germline V gene. This CDR3 contains 15 residues. In nucleotides, the CDR3 is TGCGCCAGCCACCCACGGGGTGGGGGAAATCAGCCCCAGCATTTT. Its translation is CASHPRGGGNQPQHF.

The chain links TRBV5-1 to TRBJ1-1; D may be TRBD1 (5 bases). Germline V CDR1 and CDR2: SGHRS, YFSETQ. The CDR3 is 16 amino acids. Trimming stripped 0 bases from V and 1 base from J, with 13 bases between. The CDR3 spells CASSLAGGGRNTEAFF. The CDR3 nucleotides read TGCGCCAGCAGCTTGGCCGGGGGGGGACGGAACACTGAAGCTTTCTTT. Full variable domain (missing parts from reference TRBV5-1 and TRBJ1-1): KAGVTQTPRYLIKTRGQQVTLSCSPISGHRSVSWYQQTPGQGLQFLFEYFSETQRNKGNFPGRFSGRQFSNSRSEMNVSTLELGDSALYLCASSLAGGGRNTEAFFGQGTRLTVV.

J is TRBJ1-2 and V is TRBV6-1; D is possibly TRBD1 (5 bases). The CDR3 runs 14 residues. V shed 1 base and J shed 8 bases, with 14 bases lying between them. Germline values: CDR1 MNHNS, CDR2 SASEGT. CDR3 amino acids: CASSEVRWGEGYTF. Written as DNA, the CDR3 is TGTGCCAGCAGTGAAGTCAGGTGGGGCGAGGGCTACACCTTC.

This clonotype has ten or more counts. The chain joins TRBV5-1 to TRBJ1-1; tentative D call: TRBD1 (6 bases). V dropped 3 bases and J dropped 5 bases, with 11 bases sitting between them. This CDR3 has 13 residues. Germline lookup yields CDR1 SGHRS and CDR2 YFSETQ. This CDR3 is CASSSQGRTEAFF. As DNA, the CDR3 is TGCGCCAGCAGCTCACAGGGAAGGACTGAAGCTTTCTTT.

The gene calls are TRBV5-1 and TRBJ2-6; D is undetermined. The length of the CDR3 is 15 residues. Germline CDR1 SGHRS, CDR2 YFSETQ. The V end was cut by 7 bases, the J end by 3 bases, with 14 bases between. CDR3 in DNA: TGCGCCAGCGGGATGGATATTCTTGGGGCCAACGTCCTGACTTTC. Protein sequence: CASGMDILGANVLTF.

The chain links TRBV27 to TRBJ2-3, with D possibly being TRBD2 (5 bases). The CDR3 runs to 14 residues. CDR1 is MNHEY, CDR2 SMNVEV, per germline (reference sequence). V dropped 2 bases and J dropped 2 bases, with 8 bases sitting between them. The CDR3 DNA is TGTGCCAGCAGTTTAGGACTTCTCACAGATACGCAGTATTTT. It translates to CASSLGLLTDTQYF.

The V call is TRBV20-1, the J call TRBJ1-2, with D uncertain. Trimming took off 6 bases at V and 0 bases at J, with 11 bases between the two ends. Germline lookup yields CDR1 DFQATT and CDR2 SNEGSKA (reference sequence). The CDR3 runs to 13 residues. CDR3 sequence (DNA): TGCAGTGCCACAACAGTGACTAACTATGGCTACACCTTC. Its translation: CSATTVTNYGYTF.

There are many counts of this clonotype. This chain connects TRBV7-2 to TRBJ1-5; unclear D gene. V gave up 4 bases and J gave up 7 bases, with 11 bases separating them. This CDR3 comprises 13 residues. Germline CDR1 and CDR2: SGHTA and FQGNSA. Written as DNA, the CDR3 is TGTGCCAGCAGCTATAGAGGGCAACAGCCCCAGCATTTT. Translation gives CASSYRGQQPQHF.

The sample holds many counts of this clonotype. V is TRBV4-2 and J is TRBJ1-5; D remains ambiguous. Trimming removed 1 base at V and 1 base at J, with 11 bases between. The CDR3 length is 16 residues. Looked up from germline, CDR1 is LGHNA and CDR2 is YNFKEQ. The CDR3 DNA is TGTGCCAGCAGCCAAGTAGGAGGAGGGAGCAATCAGCCCCAGCATTTT. Its protein is CASSQVGGGSNQPQHF.

This clonotype was picked up many times. V gene TRBV5-1 combines with J gene TRBJ2-7; the match to TRBD2 covers 9 bases. V was clipped by 4 bases and J by 0 bases; unmatched bases: 11. The CDR3 loop spans 17 amino acids. In germline, CDR1 is SGHRS, CDR2 YFSETQ. The CDR3 region is CASSPPWTSESSYEQYF. In DNA, the CDR3 is TGCGCCAGCAGCCCTCCTTGGACTAGCGAGAGCTCCTACGAGCAGTACTTC.

There are a few counts of this clonotype. The chain has TRBV6-6 and TRBJ2-1; the D gene could be TRBD1 or TRBD2 (5 bases each). In germline, CDR1 is MNHNY, CDR2 SVGAGI (reference sequence). The CDR3 has 11 residues. V lost 6 bases, J lost 12 bases, and 12 bases lay in between. In DNA, the CDR3 is TGTGCCAGCAGCCTCGAGGGGAGGCAGTTCTTC. This gives the protein CASSLEGRQFF.

The sample holds a few counts of this clonotype. The rearrangement joins TRBV6-5 to TRBJ2-1; TRBD2 matches at 9 bases. The CDR3 covers 16 residues. Germline CDR1 is MNHEY and CDR2 is SVGAGI. J gave up 8 bases and V 0 bases, and 8 bases lay outside the gene matches. CDR3 protein: CASSYSGGGGLDEQFF. CDR3 DNA sequence: TGTGCCAGCAGTTACTCCGGCGGGGGGGGCCTGGATGAGCAGTTCTTC.

This clonotype has a count of ten or more. This rearrangement joins TRBV27 to TRBJ1-6; 8 nucleotides line up with TRBD1. Germline values: CDR1 MNHEY, CDR2 SMNVEV (reference sequence). V trimming: 5 bases; J trimming: 9 bases; junction bases outside the gene matches: 6. The CDR3 totals 14 residues. CDR3 sequence (DNA): TGTGCCAGCAGTAAGACAGGGGCCATTTCACCCCTCCACTTT. Translated, it gives CASSKTGAISPLHF.

The genes are TRBV2 and TRBJ2-7; 7 nucleotides align to TRBD2. The V gene's germline CDR1 is SNHLY and CDR2 FYNNEI. The CDR3 sequence is 15 residues long. V dropped 5 bases and J dropped 8; count of bases not matched to a gene: 15. The CDR3 here is CASSLHTLTSVQQYV. The CDR3 region has the DNA TGTGCCAGCAGTCTACACACCCTAACTAGCGTACAGCAGTACGTC.

The chain couples TRBV12-3 or TRBV12-4 to TRBJ2-5; D call uncertain. CDR3 length equals 14 residues. V was clipped by 6 bases and J by 1 base, with 12 bases between them. CDR3 in amino acids: CASSPREFQETQYF. CDR3 nucleotides: TGTGCCAGCAGCCCTAGGGAATTCCAAGAGACCCAGTACTTC.

This chain joins TRBV9 and TRBJ1-5; D perhaps matches TRBD1 (5 bases). The CDR3 has 14 amino acids. Germline-derived CDR1 and CDR2 are SGDLS and YYNGEE. Trimming took 1 base from V and 4 from J, leaving 9 bases between them. The chain's CDR3 is CASSVNPGNQPQHF. CDR3 bases: TGTGCCAGCAGCGTAAATCCAGGGAATCAGCCCCAGCATTTT. The whole variable domain, filled in from reference TRBV9 and TRBJ1-5, reads DSGVTQTPKHLITATGQRVTLRCSPRSGDLSVYWYQQSLDQGLQFLIQYYNGEERAKGNILERFSAQQFPDLHSELNLSSLELGDSALYFCASSVNPGNQPQHFGDGTRLSIL.

The table lists this clonotype with many counts. The genes are TRBV20-1 and TRBJ1-6; tentative D call: TRBD1 (6 bases). The V gene's germline CDR1 is DFQATT and CDR2 SNEGSKA (reference sequence). V lost 3 bases, J lost 0 bases, and 9 bases lay in between. This CDR3 is built from 15 residues. CDR3 sequence: CSASGGSSYNSPLHF. The CDR3, as DNA: TGCAGTGCTAGCGGGGGCAGCTCCTATAATTCACCCCTCCACTTT.

The V and J genes are TRBV9 and TRBJ2-3; the D gene is possibly TRBD2 (5 bases). Germline V lookup: CDR1 SGDLS, CDR2 YYNGEE. This CDR3 contains 15 residues. Trimming cost V 0 bases and J 1 base, with 9 bases left between them. The CDR3 protein is CASSVARGGTDTQYF. Written as DNA, the CDR3 is TGTGCCAGCAGCGTAGCTCGGGGTGGCACAGATACGCAGTATTTT. The whole variable domain, filled in from reference TRBV9 and TRBJ2-3, reads DSGVTQTPKHLITATGQRVTLRCSPRSGDLSVYWYQQSLDQGLQFLIQYYNGEERAKGNILERFSAQQFPDLHSELNLSSLELGDSALYFCASSVARGGTDTQYFGPGTRLTVL.

The chain employs TRBV5-1 and TRBJ2-7; a possible D gene is TRBD1 (6 bases). This CDR3 has 14 amino acids. V was clipped by 5 bases and J by 4 bases, with 16 bases between them. Germline CDR1 and CDR2: SGHRS and YFSETQ. In nucleotides, the CDR3 is TGCGCCAGCAGACACAGGGAAGGCCGATACGAGCAGTACTTC. It yields the protein CASRHREGRYEQYF.

In this sample, this clonotype turned up many times. The rearrangement joins TRBV7-2 to TRBJ2-5, with unresolved D. V was trimmed by 0 bases and J by 2 bases, leaving 7 bases between them. Germline CDR1 is SGHTA and CDR2 is FQGNSA. This CDR3 is 14 amino acids long. The CDR3 region has the DNA TGTGCCAGCAGCTTAGCCAACACTCAAGAGACCCAGTACTTC. Protein sequence: CASSLANTQETQYF.

This clonotype was observed at least ten times. The rearrangement uses TRBV5-1 and TRBJ2-5; 13 positions match TRBD2. The CDR3 runs 15 residues. The germline CDR1 and CDR2 sequences are SGHRS and YFSETQ. J was trimmed by 6 bases and V by 3 bases; bases with no gene match: 5. The CDR3: CASSSWTSGGQTQYF. For the CDR3, the DNA is TGCGCCAGCAGCTCCTGGACTAGCGGGGGACAGACCCAGTACTTC.

This clonotype was detected a few times. The V and J genes are TRBV9 and TRBJ2-2, with D maybe TRBD1 (6 bases). Trimming took off 5 bases at V and 2 bases at J, with 13 bases between the two ends. CDR1 and CDR2 from the germline V gene are SGDLS and YYNGEE. CDR3 size: 15 residues. CDR3 in amino acids: CASSVGTLNTGELFF. CDR3 sequence (DNA): TGTGCCAGCAGTGTCGGGACACTAAACACCGGGGAGCTGTTTTTT.

This clonotype has a count of ten or more. This chain uses TRBV5-1 with TRBJ2-2; 9 nucleotides agree with TRBD1. Germline CDR1 SGHRS, CDR2 YFSETQ. There are 15 residues in the CDR3. The V segment lost 1 base and the J segment 4 bases; nucleotides outside the gene matches: 2. The CDR3 bases are TGCGCCAGCAGCTTGATGACAGGGGGCACCGGGGAGCTGTTTTTT. This gives the protein CASSLMTGGTGELFF.

The rearrangement links TRBV6-5 to TRBJ2-1, with 7 positions matching TRBD2. Trimming removed 1 base from V and 5 bases from J; junction bases left unmatched: 5. The germline gives CDR1 MNHEY, CDR2 SVGAGI. This CDR3 has 15 residues. CDR3: CASSYFGLADNEQFF. CDR3 DNA sequence: TGTGCCAGCAGTTACTTCGGGCTAGCGGACAATGAGCAGTTCTTC.